The 4 T cell receptor beta chains below all came from one sample that was sequenced in a study of blood T cell repertoires in COVID-19. Sequencing was performed with immunoSEQ multiplex PCR; in TCRdb, only in-frame clones are kept and a portion is missing. This table has fewer than 300,000 clones, 85% appearing once. Input material: peripheral blood. The receptors were gathered from a human donor in a cohort sampled during active COVID-19.

CDR3 in DNA: TGTGCCAGTACCAGAAACAATCAGCCCCAGCATTTT. This encodes CASTRNNQPQHF. The gene calls are TRBV19 and TRBJ1-5; D gene uncertain. Trimming took 7 bases from V and 3 from J, leaving 7 bases between them. Germline V gives CDR1 LNHDA, CDR2 SQIVND (reference sequence). CDR3 length: 12 amino acids.

The chain recombines TRBV10-2 with TRBJ1-3, with a weak D call TRBD1 (5 bases). The germline V and J ends were trimmed by 3 bases and 2 bases, with 20 bases remaining between them. Germline assignment: CDR1 WSHSY and CDR2 SAAADI. There are 18 residues in the CDR3. In DNA form, the CDR3 reads TGCGCCAGCAGTGACCGGGGGGTGATACCCTCTCCTGGAAACACCATATATTTT. Translation gives CASSDRGVIPSPGNTIYF.

This clone was seen a single time. The chain joins TRBV7-9 to TRBJ1-2; 7 bases match TRBD1. CDR1 and CDR2 from the germline V gene are SEHNR and FQNEAQ (reference sequence). Trimming cost V 5 bases and J 2 bases; bases outside gene matches: 8. This CDR3 region has 15 residues. Here the CDR3 DNA reads TGTGCCAGCAGCCCTATGCCGGGACAGAACTATGGCTACACCTTC. It specifies CASSPMPGQNYGYTF. The full variable domain, rest sourced from reference TRBV7-9 and TRBJ1-2, is DTGVSQNPRHKITKRGQNVTFRCDPISEHNRLYWYRQTLGQGPEFLTYFQNEAQLEKSRLLSDRFSAERPKGSFSTLEIQRTEQGDSAMYLCASSPMPGQNYGYTFGSGTRLTVV.

The gene calls are TRBV7-9 and TRBJ2-2, with D unclear. CDR1 and CDR2 (germline): SEHNR, FQNEAQ (reference sequence). The ends were cut back, 1 base at V and 6 bases at J, with 12 bases in the middle. The CDR3 has 15 residues. The CDR3 is CASSLEAEFAGELFF. CDR3 coding DNA: TGTGCCAGCAGCTTAGAGGCGGAGTTCGCCGGGGAGCTGTTTTTT. Based on the CDR3 plus reference TRBV7-9 and TRBJ2-2, the full variable domain is DTGVSQNPRHKITKRGQNVTFRCDPISEHNRLYWYRQTLGQGPEFLTYFQNEAQLEKSRLLSDRFSAERPKGSFSTLEIQRTEQGDSAMYLCASSLEAEFAGELFFGEGSRLTVL.